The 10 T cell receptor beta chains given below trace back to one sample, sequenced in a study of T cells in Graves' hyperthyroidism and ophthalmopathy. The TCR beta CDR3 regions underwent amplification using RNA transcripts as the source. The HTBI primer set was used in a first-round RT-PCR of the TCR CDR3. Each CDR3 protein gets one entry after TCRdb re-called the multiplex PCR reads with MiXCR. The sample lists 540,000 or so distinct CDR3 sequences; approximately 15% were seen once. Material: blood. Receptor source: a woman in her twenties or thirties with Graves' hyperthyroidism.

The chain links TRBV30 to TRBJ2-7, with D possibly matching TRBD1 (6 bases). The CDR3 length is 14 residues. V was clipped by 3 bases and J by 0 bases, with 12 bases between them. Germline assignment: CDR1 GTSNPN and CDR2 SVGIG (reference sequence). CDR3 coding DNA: TGTGCCTGGAGGGTCGGACAGAGCTCCTACGAGCAGTACTTC. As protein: CAWRVGQSSYEQYF. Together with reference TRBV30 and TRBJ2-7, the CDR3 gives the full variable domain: SQTIHQWPATLVQPVGSPLSLECTVEGTSNPNLYWYRQAAGRGLQLLFYSVGIGQISSEVPQNLSASRPQDRQFILSSKKLLLSDSGFYLCAWRVGQSSYEQYFGPGTRLTVT.

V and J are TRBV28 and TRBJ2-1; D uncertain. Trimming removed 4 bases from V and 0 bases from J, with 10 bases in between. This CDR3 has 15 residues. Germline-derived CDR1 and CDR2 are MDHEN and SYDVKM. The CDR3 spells CASSYDRSSYNEQFF. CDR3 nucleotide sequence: TGTGCCAGCAGTTACGATAGGAGCTCCTACAATGAGCAGTTCTTC.

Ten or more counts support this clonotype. In DNA form, the CDR3 reads TGCAGTGCGATAAAACTGGACAGCCGATTCTCTAGCTCCTACGAGCAGTACTTC. Translating gives CSAIKLDSRFSSSYEQYF. This sequence joins TRBV20-1 and TRBJ2-7, with a possible D match to TRBD1 (6 bases). The CDR3 is 18 amino acids. Between the trimmed V and J ends, which lost 6 bases and 0 bases, there was a span of 27 bases. Germline CDR1 is DFQATT and CDR2 is SNEGSKA (reference sequence).

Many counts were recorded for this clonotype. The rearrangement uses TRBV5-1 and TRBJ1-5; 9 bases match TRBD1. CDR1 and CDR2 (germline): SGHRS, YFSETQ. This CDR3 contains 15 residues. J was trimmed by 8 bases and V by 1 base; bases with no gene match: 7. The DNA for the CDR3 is TGCGCCAGCAGCTTGACCGGACAGGGGAAGGAGCCCCAGCATTTT. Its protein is CASSLTGQGKEPQHF.

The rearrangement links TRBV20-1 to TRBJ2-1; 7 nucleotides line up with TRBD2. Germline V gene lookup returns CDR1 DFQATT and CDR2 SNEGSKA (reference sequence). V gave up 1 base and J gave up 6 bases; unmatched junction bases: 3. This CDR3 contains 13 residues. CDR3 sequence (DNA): TGCAGTGCTAGAGGGCGGGAGCCCAATGAGCAGTTCTTC. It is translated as CSARGREPNEQFF.

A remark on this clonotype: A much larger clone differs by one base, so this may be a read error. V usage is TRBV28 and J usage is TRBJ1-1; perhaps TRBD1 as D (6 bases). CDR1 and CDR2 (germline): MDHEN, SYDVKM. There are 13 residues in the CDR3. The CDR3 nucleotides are TGTGCCAGCACCTTACCCAGGGACACTGAAGCTCTCTTT. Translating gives CASTLPRDTEALF.

In DNA form, the CDR3 reads TGTGCCAGCAGCTTAACAGGGTCTAGCGGAAGGGAAGATACGCAGTATTTT. This codes for CASSLTGSSGREDTQYF. J is TRBJ2-3 and V is TRBV7-3, with 7 bases identical to TRBD2. Germline CDR1 SGHTA, CDR2 FQGTGA. After removal of 0 bases from V and 5 bases from J, the junction contained 11 bases not matched to a gene. There are 17 residues in the CDR3.

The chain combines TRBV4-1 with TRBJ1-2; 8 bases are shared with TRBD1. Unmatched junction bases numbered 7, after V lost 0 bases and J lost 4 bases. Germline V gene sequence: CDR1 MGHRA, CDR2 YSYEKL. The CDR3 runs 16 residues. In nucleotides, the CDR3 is TGCGCCAGCAGCCAAGACGAAACAGGGGGACCCTATGGCTACACCTTC. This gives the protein CASSQDETGGPYGYTF.

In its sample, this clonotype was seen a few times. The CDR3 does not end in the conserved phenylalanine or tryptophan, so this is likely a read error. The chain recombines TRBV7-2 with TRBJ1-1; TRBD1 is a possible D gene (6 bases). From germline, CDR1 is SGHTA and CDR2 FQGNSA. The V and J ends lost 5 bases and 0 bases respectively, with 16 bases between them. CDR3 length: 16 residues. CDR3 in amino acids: CASSQRGGRLNTEAFL. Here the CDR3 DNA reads TGTGCCAGCAGCCAACGGGGGGGGCGATTGAACACTGAAGCTTTCCTT.

The CDR3 sequence is CASATGFLQPQYF. For the CDR3, the DNA is TGTGCTAGTGCCACCGGATTTTTACAGCCCCAGTATTTT. This sequence joins TRBV12-5 and TRBJ1-5; D gene uncertain. The J call may be wrong; the DNA end is better matched by TRBJ2-3. Germline values: CDR1 LGHNT, CDR2 FRNRAP. This CDR3 is built from 13 residues.